The text below deals with one T cell receptor beta chain. Original processing notes: Estimation of nucleated cell counts was performed using reference gene primer amplification. Using immunoSEQ multiplex PCR, the repertoire was profiled, and TCRdb retains in-frame clones only, with some absent. The V and J calls and clone size come from that table; D and trimming were worked out from the DNA. This table has approximately 190,000 clones, over 75% appearing once. The data originate from a study of blood T cell repertoires in COVID-19. Study overall: Specimens from acute and convalescent COVID-19 originated in the United States, Italy and Spain. Sources were T cells, B-cell-depleted T cells, or PBMCs; the material itself was cDNA or gDNA.

The germline V gene encodes CDR1 MNHNS and CDR2 SASEGT. Trimming took 1 base from V and 5 from J, leaving 17 bases between them. The CDR3 is 16 amino acids. The sample taken for sequencing was peripheral blood. The TCR was taken from a woman aged 40 to 55 who had recovered from COVID-19. The rearrangement uses TRBV6-1 and TRBJ1-2; a weak D match, TRBD1 (5 bases). Written as DNA, the CDR3 is TGTGCCAGCAGTGAAGGTTGGCAGGGACTTGGATATGGCTACACCTTC. Translated: CASSEGWQGLGYGYTF.